Each of the 13 T cell receptor beta chains below was sequenced from the same sample in a study of CD4+ T cells in melanoma. Repertoires were generated with immunoSEQ multiplex PCR, while TCRdb's copy carries only in-frame clones and drops some. The sample carries just under 10,000 clones, 70% to 80% recorded once. Source material: tumor tissue. These receptors were taken from a human donor with melanoma.

The chain carries TRBV9 and TRBJ2-3; TRBD1 might be the D (6 bases). This CDR3 has 15 residues. The V end was cut by 0 bases, the J end by 6 bases, with 14 bases between. The V gene's germline CDR1 is SGDLS and CDR2 YYNGEE. This CDR3 is CASSVVGAGRDTQYF. CDR3 nucleotide sequence: TGTGCCAGCAGCGTAGTGGGGGCCGGTAGGGATACGCAGTATTTT. The variable domain in full, with the rest retrieved from reference TRBV9 and TRBJ2-3, is DSGVTQTPKHLITATGQRVTLRCSPRSGDLSVYWYQQSLDQGLQFLIQYYNGEERAKGNILERFSAQQFPDLHSELNLSSLELGDSALYFCASSVVGAGRDTQYFGPGTRLTVL.

The chain uses TRBV4-1 and TRBJ1-2; D is ambiguous. This CDR3 contains 16 residues. The germline V and J ends were trimmed by 1 base and 4 bases, with 16 bases remaining between them. CDR1 is MGHRA and CDR2 is YSYEKL in the germline V gene. The CDR3 reads CASSQGWQPTGYGYTF. Written as DNA, the CDR3 is TGCGCCAGCAGCCAAGGGTGGCAGCCGACTGGCTATGGCTACACCTTC.

The chain carries TRBV15 and TRBJ1-5, with D unresolved. Per germline, CDR1 LNHNV and CDR2 YYDKDF (reference sequence). The CDR3 loop spans 13 amino acids. V was trimmed by 1 base and J by 6 bases, leaving 7 bases between them. The CDR3 here is CATSRGVGQPQHF. The DNA for the CDR3 is TGTGCCACCAGCAGAGGGGTAGGTCAGCCCCAGCATTTT.

The chain carries TRBV5-6 and TRBJ1-5; the D is unclear. V lost 4 bases, J lost 0 bases, and 17 bases lay in between. Germline-derived CDR1 and CDR2 are SGHDT and YYEEEE. The CDR3 contains 17 residues. The CDR3: CASSRGGWGDSNQPQHF. The CDR3 nucleotides are TGTGCCAGCAGCCGGGGTGGTTGGGGAGATAGCAATCAGCCCCAGCATTTT.

By sample fraction, this clone is medium-sized. This chain connects TRBV5-4 to TRBJ1-1; 7 bases agree with TRBD1. Losses at the gene ends were 10 bases for V and 3 bases for J; bases not matched to a gene: 9. The V gene's germline CDR1 is SGHNT and CDR2 YYREEE (reference sequence). The CDR3 is 13 residues long. Written as DNA, the CDR3 is TGTGCCGTTAAAGGGGGCTCCGACACTGAAGCTTTCTTT. Amino acids: CAVKGGSDTEAFF.

This sequence joins TRBV7-3 and TRBJ2-2; D may be TRBD1 or TRBD2 (6 bases each). This CDR3 spans 16 amino acids. Deletions cut 5 bases from V and 6 bases from J, with 19 bases between. Germline CDR1 and CDR2: SGHTA and FQGTGA. The CDR3 reads CASSPGGDTGAGELFF. Written as DNA, the CDR3 is TGTGCCAGCAGCCCTGGCGGGGACACCGGCGCCGGGGAGCTGTTTTTT. The whole variable domain, remainder taken from reference TRBV7-3 and TRBJ2-2, is GAGVSQTPSNKVTEKGKYVELRCDPISGHTALYWYRQSLGQGPEFLIYFQGTGAADDSGLPNDRFFAVRPEGSVSTLKIQRTERGDSAVYLCASSPGGDTGAGELFFGEGSRLTVL.

DNA for the CDR3: TGCGCCAGCAGCGAACCGACCTACACTGAAGCTTTCTTT. The encoded protein is CASSEPTYTEAFF. The chain joins TRBV5-1 to TRBJ1-1; D gene ambiguous. Germline V gives CDR1 SGHRS, CDR2 YFSETQ. Trimming took 4 bases from V and 3 from J, leaving 10 bases between them. This CDR3 comprises 13 residues. Drawing the rest from reference TRBV5-1 and TRBJ1-1, the complete variable domain is KAGVTQTPRYLIKTRGQQVTLSCSPISGHRSVSWYQQTPGQGLQFLFEYFSETQRNKGNFPGRFSGRQFSNSRSEMNVSTLELGDSALYLCASSEPTYTEAFFGQGTRLTVV.

The rearrangement links TRBV11-3 to TRBJ1-6; D call uncertain. This CDR3 comprises 15 residues. Looked up from germline, CDR1 is SGHNT and CDR2 is YENEEA. Trimming shortened V by 2 bases and J by 9 bases, and 14 bases separated the two germline ends. CDR3 sequence reads: CASSLSVQSRSPLHF. The DNA for the CDR3 is TGTGCCAGCAGCTTAAGCGTACAGTCTCGTTCACCCCTCCACTTT.

This clone appeared a single time. The rearrangement uses TRBV5-1 and TRBJ2-3; weak D call: TRBD2 (6 bases). Trimming cost V 1 base and J 2 bases, with 17 bases left between them. Germline CDR1 SGHRS, CDR2 YFSETQ. This CDR3 has 17 amino acids. CDR3: CASSLLGEAPHTDTQYF. CDR3 DNA: TGCGCCAGCAGCTTGTTGGGGGAGGCCCCGCACACAGATACGCAGTATTTT.

This chain links TRBV15 with TRBJ2-7, with D perhaps TRBD2 (6 bases). Germline CDR1 LNHNV, CDR2 YYDKDF (reference sequence). The CDR3 has 17 residues. The germline V and J ends were trimmed by 0 bases and 5 bases, with 20 bases remaining between them. The CDR3 sequence is CATSRDRGGRPRNEQYF. In DNA form, the CDR3 reads TGTGCCACCAGCAGAGATCGGGGAGGAAGACCTAGGAACGAGCAGTACTTC.

In this sample, this clone turned up once. The chain links TRBV30 to TRBJ2-7, with TRBD2 matching 7 bases. Per the germline V gene, CDR1 is GTSNPN and CDR2 is SVGIG (reference sequence). The CDR3 totals 16 residues. The V gene end was trimmed by 1 base and the J gene end by 2 bases; junction bases not matched to a gene: 11. The CDR3 DNA reads as TGTGCCTGGAGTGCCCCCCGGGGGAGGGAAGCCTACGAGCAGTACTTC. Protein sequence: CAWSAPRGREAYEQYF.

The chain employs TRBV5-4 and TRBJ2-7; 9 nucleotides match TRBD2. CDR1 is SGHNT, CDR2 YYREEE, per germline (reference sequence). The CDR3 sequence is 15 residues long. J was trimmed by 3 bases and V by 4 bases; bases with no gene match: 8. The CDR3: CASSHLSGGVYEQYF. DNA for the CDR3: TGTGCCAGCAGCCATCTTAGCGGGGGCGTCTACGAGCAGTACTTC.

The chain is built from TRBV11-2 and TRBJ1-1; 8 positions match TRBD1. The CDR3 is made up of 14 amino acids. CDR1 is SGHAT and CDR2 is FQNNGV in the germline V gene. Germline trimming cut 3 bases from V and 6 bases from J; bases unmatched to any gene: 6. The CDR3 coding sequence is TGTGCCAGCAGCTTGCGGGCAGGGGGCCCTGAAGCTTTCTTT. Translating it yields CASSLRAGGPEAFF.